The 21 T cell receptor beta chains below all came from one sample that was sequenced in a study of blood T cell repertoires in COVID-19. Sequencing used immunoSEQ multiplex PCR; TCRdb keeps in-frame clones, though not all of them. This sample has approximately 170,000 clones, with 80% to 85% found just once. Sequenced material: peripheral blood. Every receptor here comes from a man aged 65 to 85 with active or convalescent COVID-19.

The chain couples TRBV6-2 or TRBV6-3 to TRBJ1-1; the match to TRBD1 covers 9 bases. The CDR3 is 16 amino acids. From germline, CDR1 is MNHEY and CDR2 SVGEGT. Trimming took 0 bases from V and 4 from J; bases not matched to a gene: 6. CDR3 residues: CASSYSRDRARTEAFF. The CDR3 bases are TGTGCCAGCAGTTACTCGAGGGACAGGGCTCGCACTGAAGCTTTCTTT.

The CDR3 spells CASSPAMTLYGYTF. The CDR3 nucleotides read TGTGCCAGCAGCCCAGCGATGACCCTCTATGGCTACACCTTC. The gene calls are TRBV7-2 and TRBJ1-2, with D hard to call. V dropped 5 bases and J dropped 4 bases, with 14 bases sitting between them. Germline V lookup: CDR1 SGHTA, CDR2 FQGNSA. The CDR3 contains 14 residues.

V is TRBV10-2 and J is TRBJ2-6, with D tentatively TRBD2 (6 bases). V lost 10 bases, J lost 3 bases, and 13 bases lay in between. The CDR3 totals 14 residues. CDR1 WSHSY and CDR2 SAAADI come from the germline V gene. The CDR3 nucleotides are TGCGCCACCAAGGAGGGCTTTGGGGCCAACGTCCTGACTTTC. This encodes CATKEGFGANVLTF.

The CDR3 protein is CATSSVTGSGYTF. The CDR3 coding sequence is TGTGCCACCAGCAGCGTTACAGGGAGCGGCTACACCTTC. J is TRBJ1-2 and V is TRBV15; D is perhaps TRBD1 (6 bases). There are 13 residues in the CDR3. The V and J ends lost 3 bases and 8 bases respectively, with 13 bases between them. Germline V gene sequence: CDR1 LNHNV, CDR2 YYDKDF (reference sequence).

This clone was detected a few times. The chain has TRBV2 and TRBJ1-1, with a possible D match to TRBD1 (5 bases). The CDR3 covers 13 residues. In germline, CDR1 is SNHLY, CDR2 FYNNEI. V lost 6 bases and J lost 0, with 8 bases in between. This chain's CDR3 is CASSRDLNTEAFF. The CDR3 nucleotides are TGTGCCAGCAGCAGGGACTTGAACACTGAAGCTTTCTTT.

The chain employs TRBV2 and TRBJ2-1; D uncertain. Germline values: CDR1 SNHLY, CDR2 FYNNEI. The V end was cut by 1 base, the J end by 4 bases, with 5 bases between. CDR3 size: 13 residues. The CDR3 DNA reads as TGTGCCAGCAGTGAAGACAGATACAATGAGCAGTTCTTC. The encoded protein is CASSEDRYNEQFF.

The chain carries TRBV9 and TRBJ1-4, with D possibly matching TRBD1 (5 bases). Germline loops: CDR1 SGDLS, CDR2 YYNGEE. This CDR3 is built from 16 residues. The V and J ends lost 4 bases and 6 bases respectively, with 19 bases between them. CDR3 DNA sequence: TGTGCCAGCAGCCCGCAGGCCCGCGGGGGGTATGAAAAACTGTTTTTT. It is translated as CASSPQARGGYEKLFF.

The rearrangement uses TRBV9 and TRBJ2-1; 7 bases are shared with TRBD2. The CDR3 runs 15 residues. With 0 bases clipped from V and 4 bases from J, the junction kept 4 bases outside the gene matches. Per the germline V gene, CDR1 is SGDLS and CDR2 is YYNGEE. CDR3 DNA: TGTGCCAGCAGCGTAGGTAACGGGGGGTACAATGAGCAGTTCTTC. Residues: CASSVGNGGYNEQFF.

The chain carries TRBV7-8 and TRBJ2-1; 10 bases are a match to TRBD2. The J segment lost 4 bases and the V segment lost 3 bases, leaving 6 bases of the junction unmatched. From germline, CDR1 is SGHVS and CDR2 FQNEAQ. The CDR3 has 16 residues. The CDR3 loop reads CASSFRLAGGYNEQFF. The CDR3 DNA reads as TGTGCCAGCAGCTTTAGACTAGCGGGCGGATACAATGAGCAGTTCTTC.

The chain carries TRBV25-1 and TRBJ2-3, with D perhaps TRBD1 (5 bases). V lost 7 bases, J lost 1 base, and 15 bases lay in between. CDR1 is MGHDK, CDR2 SYGVNS, per germline. The length of the CDR3 is 15 residues. Here the CDR3 DNA reads TGTGCCAGCATGGGAAGGGGCCGGGGCACAGATACGCAGTATTTT. Translating gives CASMGRGRGTDTQYF.

The genes are TRBV6-2 or TRBV6-3 and TRBJ2-6, with a weak D call TRBD1 (6 bases). The CDR3 covers 20 residues. Germline V gene data show CDR1 as MNHEY and CDR2 as SVGEGT. V dropped 2 bases and J dropped 0 bases, with 20 bases sitting between them. The CDR3 sequence is CASSYRTALGYSSGANVLTF. CDR3 DNA sequence: TGTGCCAGCAGTTACAGGACAGCCCTTGGTTATTCCTCTGGGGCCAACGTCCTGACTTTC.

The V call is TRBV5-1, the J call TRBJ1-2; D is unresolved. V gave up 0 bases and J gave up 3 bases, with 12 bases separating them. The CDR3 contains 15 residues. Germline values: CDR1 SGHRS, CDR2 YFSETQ. The CDR3 sequence is CASSLGLDTDYGYTF. In DNA form, the CDR3 reads TGCGCCAGCAGCTTGGGCCTTGACACAGACTATGGCTACACCTTC.

A single count supports this clone. The chain carries TRBV18 and TRBJ1-4; D is uncertain. The CDR3 length is 14 residues. Trimming shortened V by 5 bases and J by 0 bases, and 7 bases separated the two germline ends. CDR1 KGHSH and CDR2 LQKENI come from the germline V gene. The CDR3 loop reads CASSSQSTNEKLFF. As DNA, the CDR3 is TGTGCCAGCTCATCTCAGTCAACTAATGAAAAACTGTTTTTT.

The rearrangement uses TRBV15 and TRBJ2-5, with D maybe TRBD2 (5 bases). Germline V gene sequence: CDR1 LNHNV, CDR2 YYDKDF (reference sequence). The CDR3 totals 18 residues. The V gene lost 0 bases and the J gene lost 1 base, with 18 bases spanning the gap. CDR3 region: CATSRDASGSYTQETQYF. CDR3 coding DNA: TGTGCCACCAGCAGAGATGCCTCGGGGAGTTATACCCAAGAGACCCAGTACTTC.

The chain is built from TRBV11-2 and TRBJ2-1, with TRBD2 identical over 13 bases. V dropped 5 bases and J dropped 8; count of bases not matched to a gene: 6. Germline CDR1 reads SGHAT; CDR2 reads FQNNGV. The CDR3 loop spans 15 amino acids. The CDR3 region is CASSRGTSGEDEQFF. The DNA for the CDR3 is TGTGCCAGCAGCCGCGGGACTAGCGGGGAGGATGAGCAGTTCTTC.

This chain connects TRBV7-6 to TRBJ1-5; possibly TRBD1 for D (6 bases). This CDR3 has 15 residues. Trimming removed 1 base from V and 7 bases from J, with 14 bases in between. Germline loops: CDR1 SGHVS, CDR2 FNYEAQ. The CDR3 reads CASSLGVGGGQPQHF. CDR3 nucleotides: TGTGCCAGCAGCTTAGGAGTAGGGGGAGGGCAGCCCCAGCATTTT.

V and J are TRBV7-6 and TRBJ2-5; 11 bases are shared with TRBD2. The CDR3 is 17 amino acids. Germline CDR1 SGHVS, CDR2 FNYEAQ. Losses at the gene ends were 6 bases for V and 1 base for J; bases not matched to a gene: 10. The CDR3 region is CASSKWTTSGTQETQYF. As DNA, the CDR3 is TGTGCCAGCAGTAAATGGACGACTAGCGGGACCCAAGAGACCCAGTACTTC.

The rearrangement joins TRBV11-3 to TRBJ2-1; 7 bases are shared with TRBD1. This CDR3 has 15 residues. Germline V gene lookup returns CDR1 SGHNT and CDR2 YENEEA. V was pared by 5 bases and J by 3 bases, with 7 bases of the junction left unmatched. CDR3 loop: CASSAEGQNYNEQFF. CDR3 sequence (DNA): TGTGCCAGCAGCGCAGAGGGACAGAACTACAATGAGCAGTTCTTC.

This clone appeared a few times. The rearrangement joins TRBV18 to TRBJ1-4; D unclear. V was pared by 3 bases and J by 1 base, with 6 bases between. Looked up from germline, CDR1 is KGHSH and CDR2 is LQKENI. There are 14 residues in the CDR3. CDR3 region: CASSPSETNEKLFF. The CDR3 DNA follows: TGTGCCAGCTCACCGTCAGAAACTAATGAAAAACTGTTTTTT.

The chain has TRBV28 and TRBJ2-7; D might be TRBD1 (9 bases). Germline lookup yields CDR1 MDHEN and CDR2 SYDVKM. V lost 1 base to trimming and J lost 3 bases, with 19 bases between them. The CDR3 sequence is 17 residues long. CDR3 nucleotides: TGTGCCAGCAGTTTATTACCGGGGGGGACAGGGAACTACGAGCAGTACTTC. Translation: CASSLLPGGTGNYEQYF.

The V gene is TRBV5-4, the J gene TRBJ2-7; possible D gene TRBD2, 6 bases. The CDR3 has 15 residues. Germline-derived CDR1 and CDR2 are SGHNT and YYREEE (reference sequence). The V end was cut by 5 bases, the J end by 2 bases, with 17 bases between. This chain's CDR3 is CASRGKEGPPYEQYF. Here the CDR3 DNA reads TGTGCCAGCAGGGGCAAGGAGGGGCCCCCCTACGAGCAGTACTTC.